Listed below are T cell receptor beta chains from one sample, sequenced in a study of shared clonotypes between healthy human individuals. Profiling relied on immunoSEQ multiplex PCR, and the TCRdb table lists in-frame clones only, not all of them. The repertoire holds fewer than 700,000 clones, with 85% to 95% as singletons. The sequencing input was naive CD8+ T cells sorted from blood. Receptor source: a woman aged 25 to 39 in good health. Both conserved end residues are part of each CDR3. The D gene is left open where the match is weak. Not every row has a clone size; where given, it reads once, few, many or a size class.

j_call	v_call	d_call	clone_size	cdr3_nt	cdr3_aa
TRBJ2-2	TRBV27	.	.	TGTGCCAGCAGCGGAGCAAGGGACGCCGGGGAGCTGTTTTTT	CASSGARDAGELFF
TRBJ2-7	TRBV10-3	.	.	TGTGCCATCAGTGAGTCGGGACACCGATACGAGCAGTACTTC	CAISESGHRYEQYF
TRBJ1-5	TRBV9	.	.	TGTGCCAGCAGCGTAGACGGTGGTGATCAGCCCCAGCATTTT	CASSVDGGDQPQHF
TRBJ1-5	TRBV19	TRBD1	once	TGTGCCAGTAAGGACAGGAACGGGAATCAGCCCCAGCATTTT	CASKDRNGNQPQHF
TRBJ2-1	TRBV7-9	.	.	TGTGCCAGCAGCTTTGATCGGGGGAATGAGCAGTTCTTC	CASSFDRGNEQFF
TRBJ2-7	TRBV2	TRBD2	.	TGTGCCAGCAGTGGGGGGACTAGCGGAGACCCTTACGAGCAGTACTTC	CASSGGTSGDPYEQYF
TRBJ1-2	TRBV19	.	.	TGTGCCAGTAGTTTTGCGCAGACTAACTATGGCTACACCTTC	CASSFAQTNYGYTF
TRBJ2-3	TRBV5-4	.	.	TGTGCCAGCAGCTCTACAGATACGCAGTATTTT	CASSSTDTQYF
TRBJ2-6	TRBV27	.	once	TGTGCCAGCAGTCGAGGCTCTGGGGCCAACGTCCTGACTTTC	CASSRGSGANVLTF
TRBJ1-3	TRBV7-7	.	.	TGTGCCAGCAGCCTGGCCGGTTCTGGAAACACCATATATTTT	CASSLAGSGNTIYF
TRBJ1-5	TRBV7-8	.	.	TGTGCCAGCAGCTTACTCAGGGGAAGCAATCAGCCCCAGCATTTT	CASSLLRGSNQPQHF
TRBJ2-2	TRBV7-9	TRBD1	.	TGTGCCAGCAGGGACAGGGGCGGCGGGGAGCTGTTTTTT	CASRDRGGGELFF
TRBJ2-6	TRBV4-1	.	.	TGCGCCAGCAGCCAAGACCGTACGGTGGTCAACGTCCTGACTTTC	CASSQDRTVVNVLTF
TRBJ2-3	TRBV7-9	.	.	TGTGCCAGCAGCTTATCGTTAGATTATCCTAGCACAGATACGCAGTATTTT	CASSLSLDYPSTDTQYF
TRBJ2-1	TRBV9	.	.	TGTGCCAGCAGTCAGGGGTCCGGACCAAATGAGCAGTTCTTC	CASSQGSGPNEQFF
TRBJ2-1	TRBV29-1	.	once	TGCGCGGGGCGGGGCTCCTACAATGAGCAGTTCTTC	CAGRGSYNEQFF
TRBJ1-5	TRBV27	.	.	TGTGCCAGCAGTTCACGGACAGCTGATACGTATAGCAATCAGCCCCAGCATTTT	CASSSRTADTYSNQPQHF
TRBJ2-7	TRBV28	.	.	TGTGCCAGCAGTTTAGTCGGGACTGTCTACGAGCAGTACTTC	CASSLVGTVYEQYF
TRBJ2-7	TRBV27	TRBD2	.	TGTGCCAGCAGTCAAGGAGCGGGAAGCAACTACGAGCAGTACTTC	CASSQGAGSNYEQYF
TRBJ1-1	TRBV6-5	.	.	TGTGCCAGCCGCGCAGGACTGAACACTGAAGCTTTCTTT	CASRAGLNTEAFF
TRBJ1-2	TRBV2	TRBD1	.	TGTGCCAGCAGCCCGGGACAGGGACCTCTCGGCTACACCTTC	CASSPGQGPLGYTF
TRBJ2-7	TRBV10-2	TRBD1	.	TGCGCCAGCACCGAAGCCGGGACAGTACTCTACGAGCAGTACTTC	CASTEAGTVLYEQYF
TRBJ1-5	TRBV7-8	.	.	TGTGCCAGCAACACCTGGGACGCTAGCTCGGGCGTCCAGCCCCAGCATTTT	CASNTWDASSGVQPQHF
TRBJ2-1	TRBV5-6	TRBD1	once	TGTGCCAGCAGAGAGGGGGCTAATGAGCAGTTCTTC	CASREGANEQFF
TRBJ2-1	TRBV7-9	TRBD2	.	TGTGCCAGCAGCGGTACTAGCGGCTCCTACAATGAGCAGTTCTTC	CASSGTSGSYNEQFF
TRBJ2-7	TRBV9	.	.	TGTGCCAGCAGCCCAGACGACCGTACATACGTCTCCTACGAGCAGTACTTC	CASSPDDRTYVSYEQYF
TRBJ2-3	TRBV27	TRBD2	.	TGTGCCAGCAGGTTTGCGGGAGGGCCCGGAGATACGCAGTATTTT	CASRFAGGPGDTQYF
TRBJ2-1	TRBV7-3	.	.	TGTGCCAGCAGCTTAATGGCTAGCAGGTTTGGAGAGCAGTTCTTC	CASSLMASRFGEQFF
TRBJ2-4	TRBV2	.	once	TGTGCCAGCAGTGGAAGGGGAAAAAAACGGAGGGAGATTCAGTACTTC	CASSGRGKKRREIQYF
TRBJ2-3	TRBV19	TRBD2	.	TGTGCCAGTAGTTATAGCGGGGGCACAGATACGCAGTATTTT	CASSYSGGTDTQYF
TRBJ1-1	TRBV19	.	.	TGTGCCAGTAGTATCAAACGTCGCACTGAAGCTTTCTTT	CASSIKRRTEAFF
TRBJ2-3	TRBV19	TRBD1	.	TGTGCCAGTAGTAGCGGTCTAGACAGGGGGTTCCCAGATACGCAGTATTTT	CASSSGLDRGFPDTQYF
TRBJ1-6	TRBV4-2	.	.	TGTGCCAGCAGCGCAACAAAACATGAAGAATCCGATTCACCCCTCCACTTT	CASSATKHEESDSPLHF
TRBJ1-3	TRBV27	.	.	TGTGCCAGCAGTTCAACAGGGTGGTCTGGAAACACCATATATTTT	CASSSTGWSGNTIYF
TRBJ2-7	TRBV27	.	once	TGTGCCAGCAGTTTCCGAGGCACATACGAGCAGTACTTC	CASSFRGTYEQYF
TRBJ1-5	TRBV6-5	TRBD1	.	TGTGCCAGACACAGGGGTGGCAATCAGCCCCAGCATTTT	CARHRGGNQPQHF
TRBJ2-5	TRBV28	.	.	TGTGCCAGCAGTTTATACGGAGAGACCCAGTACTTC	CASSLYGETQYF
TRBJ2-1	TRBV9	.	few	TGTGCCAGCAGCGTAGGACATGAGCAGTTCTTC	CASSVGHEQFF
TRBJ2-7	TRBV6-5	TRBD2	.	TGTGCCAGCAGCCCCGACTTAGGACTAGTCTACGAGCAGTACTTC	CASSPDLGLVYEQYF
TRBJ1-2	TRBV25-1	.	once	TGTGCCAGCTCACCCGTGGGGGGGTCGCGTGGCTACACCTTC	CASSPVGGSRGYTF